This TCR beta chain was documented in a study of blood T cells in healthy people across ages. Total RNA extraction produced at least 6 micrograms (per sample) for the study. The CDR3 contains 14 residues. Germline loops: CDR1 SGHDN, CDR2 FVKESK. V lost 1 base and J 0 bases, leaving 4 bases between the germline ends. This clonotype showed up many times. Then a second PCR, running about 6 to 12 cycles, was carried out with a sample-barcoded 5' primer and a J-beta primer mix. The template-switch adaptor, which had 12 random nucleotides, put a tag on each cDNA molecule. One entry per CDR3 protein results from TCRdb running MiXCR on the 5' RACE reads. The top ten hold roughly 23% of the sample, which has around 1,800,000 distinct CDR3 sequences, around 42% seen once.

The TCR comes from a human donor in good health. Sequencing was performed on blood. The chain links TRBV14 to TRBJ2-1; no clear D gene. The CDR3 DNA sequence: TGTGCCAGCAGCCAAGGTAGCTCCTACAATGAGCAGTTCTTC. As protein: CASSQGSSYNEQFF.